This passage covers 25 T cell receptor beta chains from one sample sequenced in a study of blood T cell repertoires in COVID-19. The protocol was immunoSEQ multiplex PCR, while the TCRdb copy is restricted to in-frame clones and leaves out a portion. The sample consists of about 260,000 clones, more than 85% of them appearing once. The sample was peripheral blood. The receptors shown here come from an older woman with COVID-19, enrolled during active disease.

This chain joins TRBV10-3 and TRBJ2-2; 9 bases agree with TRBD2. The V gene's germline CDR1 is ENHRY and CDR2 SYGVKD. Unmatched junction bases numbered 3, after V lost 6 bases and J lost 1 base. This CDR3 has 15 amino acids. CDR3 in DNA: TGTGCCATCAGAGATAGCGGGAGGAACACCGGGGAGCTGTTTTTT. Protein: CAIRDSGRNTGELFF.

The chain joins TRBV19 to TRBJ1-6, with 11 bases aligning to TRBD1. This CDR3 spans 16 amino acids. Per the germline V gene, CDR1 is LNHDA and CDR2 is SQIVND (reference sequence). Trimming cost V 3 bases and J 8 bases; bases outside gene matches: 6. The DNA for the CDR3 is TGTGCCAGTAGTATGAGGACAGGGGGCTTGGATTCACCCCTCCACTTT. Residues: CASSMRTGGLDSPLHF.

The chain links TRBV19 to TRBJ1-6, with 8 nucleotides matching TRBD1. J gave up 15 bases and V 7 bases, and 5 bases lay outside the gene matches. The CDR3 runs 11 residues. Germline loops: CDR1 LNHDA, CDR2 SQIVND (reference sequence). This CDR3 reads CASTTGQGLHF. CDR3 nucleotides: TGTGCCAGTACTACCGGACAGGGCCTCCACTTT.

The chain couples TRBV10-3 to TRBJ2-3, with 11 positions matching TRBD1. V was clipped by 4 bases and J by 6 bases; unmatched bases: 3. CDR1 and CDR2 from the germline V gene are ENHRY and SYGVKD. This CDR3 is built from 14 residues. The CDR3 bases are TGTGCCATCAGTGGGGACAGGGGGACGGATACGCAGTATTTT. The encoded protein is CAISGDRGTDTQYF.

The genes are TRBV5-4 and TRBJ2-7, with TRBD2 matching 7 bases. CDR3 length equals 15 residues. Looked up from germline, CDR1 is SGHNT and CDR2 is YYREEE (reference sequence). V trimming: 4 bases; J trimming: 4 bases; junction bases outside the gene matches: 11. The CDR3 spells CASSPGGTYLYEQYF. CDR3 nucleotide sequence: TGTGCCAGCAGCCCCGGGGGGACCTACCTTTACGAGCAGTACTTC.

This chain joins TRBV18 and TRBJ1-1, with TRBD1 matching 8 bases. V lost 5 bases to trimming and J lost 0 bases; unmatched junction nucleotides: 2. The length of the CDR3 is 14 residues. Germline lookup yields CDR1 KGHSH and CDR2 LQKENI. The CDR3, as DNA: TGTGCCAGCTCATCGGGACAGGTGAACACTGAAGCTTTCTTT. This codes for CASSSGQVNTEAFF. Drawing the rest from reference TRBV18 and TRBJ1-1, the complete variable domain is NAGVMQNPRHLVRRRGQEARLRCSPMKGHSHVYWYRQLPEEGLKFMVYLQKENIIDESGMPKERFSAEFPKEGPSILRIQQVVRGDSAAYFCASSSGQVNTEAFFGQGTRLTVV.

The gene calls are TRBV6-4 and TRBJ2-2; TRBD2 matches 8 bases. CDR1 and CDR2 from the germline V gene are MRHNA and SNTAGT. The CDR3 runs to 15 residues. V lost 4 bases, J lost 6 bases, and 7 bases stayed unmatched. The CDR3 reads CASSVESGSAGELFF. Written as DNA, the CDR3 is TGTGCCAGCAGTGTCGAGAGCGGGAGTGCCGGGGAGCTGTTTTTT.

A single count supports this clone. The chain links TRBV28 to TRBJ2-1; 10 bases map to TRBD1. The CDR3 has 15 residues. J was trimmed by 4 bases and V by 8 bases; bases with no gene match: 8. Germline CDR1 MDHEN, CDR2 SYDVKM. This CDR3 is CASGGRQGAYNEQFF. Written as DNA, the CDR3 is TGTGCCAGCGGAGGGCGACAGGGGGCTTACAATGAGCAGTTCTTC. Based on the CDR3 plus reference TRBV28 and TRBJ2-1, the full variable domain is DVKVTQSSRYLVKRTGEKVFLECVQDMDHENMFWYRQDPGLGLRLIYFSYDVKMKEKGDIPEGYSVSREKKERFSLILESASTNQTSMYLCASGGRQGAYNEQFFGPGTRLTVL.

The CDR3 DNA reads as TGTGCCAGCCCCCCACGGGGGGCGCCGAATTCACCCCTCCACTTT. It encodes CASPPRGAPNSPLHF. The chain has TRBV28 and TRBJ1-6, with D possibly TRBD1 on 6 matching bases. This CDR3 has 15 amino acids. Germline CDR1 MDHEN, CDR2 SYDVKM. Trimming took 8 bases from V and 7 from J, leaving 18 bases between them.

Of note for this clone: The sample has other DNA sequences that encode this CDR3 too. The J gene is TRBJ1-1, the V gene TRBV6-5; D is unresolved. Germline CDR1 is MNHEY and CDR2 is SVGAGI. The CDR3 runs to 14 residues. Between the trimmed V and J ends, which lost 0 bases and 0 bases, there was a span of 5 bases. The chain's CDR3 is CASSYSRLNTEAFF. The CDR3 bases are TGTGCCAGCAGTTACTCCAGGCTGAACACTGAAGCTTTCTTT.

The chain carries TRBV19 and TRBJ1-2; D not resolved. Per germline, CDR1 LNHDA and CDR2 SQIVND (reference sequence). The CDR3 contains 11 residues. The V end was cut by 3 bases, the J end by 5 bases, with 4 bases between. Here the CDR3 reads CASSIQYGYTF. The CDR3 DNA follows: TGTGCCAGTAGTATCCAATATGGCTACACCTTC.

The chain carries TRBV5-1 and TRBJ2-1; perhaps TRBD2 as D (6 bases). Germline V gives CDR1 SGHRS, CDR2 YFSETQ. The V and J ends lost 0 bases and 0 bases respectively, with 16 bases between them. This CDR3 is built from 18 residues. CDR3 DNA: TGCGCCAGCAGCTTGGGGCCCCTAGCGCCGAGCTCCTACAATGAGCAGTTCTTC. As protein: CASSLGPLAPSSYNEQFF.

V and J are TRBV6-6 and TRBJ2-5, with D possibly matching TRBD2 (6 bases). The V and J ends lost 6 bases and 0 bases respectively, with 14 bases between them. The CDR3 consists of 15 residues. The germline CDR1 and CDR2 sequences are MNHNY and SVGAGI (reference sequence). CDR3 protein: CASRGSGGYQETQYF. CDR3 in DNA: TGTGCCAGCAGGGGTAGCGGAGGGTACCAAGAGACCCAGTACTTC.

The chain joins TRBV5-4 to TRBJ2-6, with 8 positions matching TRBD1. This CDR3 is 18 amino acids long. With 4 bases clipped from V and 0 bases from J, the junction kept 9 bases outside the gene matches. The germline V gene encodes CDR1 SGHNT and CDR2 YYREEE (reference sequence). The CDR3 here is CASSGRDRLSSGANVLTF. The CDR3 DNA is TGTGCCAGCAGCGGCCGGGACAGGCTGAGCTCTGGGGCCAACGTCCTGACTTTC. Drawing the rest from reference TRBV5-4 and TRBJ2-6, the complete variable domain is ETGVTQSPTHLIKTRGQQVTLRCSSQSGHNTVSWYQQALGQGPQFIFQYYREEENGRGNFPPRFSGLQFPNYSSELNVNALELDDSALYLCASSGRDRLSSGANVLTFGAGSRLTVL.

The rearrangement links TRBV19 to TRBJ1-1, with 9 bases identical to TRBD1. Germline V CDR1 and CDR2: LNHDA, SQIVND (reference sequence). This CDR3 has 15 residues. V shed 4 bases, J shed 9 bases, and the junction held 12 bases outside the gene matches. Written as DNA, the CDR3 is TGTGCCAGTAGTACGACCGGGACAGGGTTGTTGAAAGCTTTCTTT. Its protein product is CASSTTGTGLLKAFF. Complete variable domain (other parts from reference TRBV19 and TRBJ1-1): DGGITQSPKYLFRKEGQNVTLSCEQNLNHDAMYWYRQDPGQGLRLIYYSQIVNDFQKGDIAEGYSVSREKKESFPLTVTSAQKNPTAFYLCASSTTGTGLLKAFFGQGTRLTVV.

This clone was detected a few times. The chain employs TRBV29-1 and TRBJ2-5; perhaps TRBD2 as D (6 bases). V gave up 7 bases and J gave up 4 bases, with 16 bases separating them. This CDR3 has 13 amino acids. The germline gives CDR1 SQVTM, CDR2 ANQGSEA. In DNA form, the CDR3 reads TGCAGCGCTACTATTCAGGGAGGAGAGACCCAGTACTTC. Translated: CSATIQGGETQYF.

This sequence joins TRBV19 and TRBJ1-4, with D maybe TRBD1 (6 bases). The germline V and J ends were trimmed by 4 bases and 6 bases, with 21 bases remaining between them. Germline values: CDR1 LNHDA, CDR2 SQIVND (reference sequence). The CDR3 spans 17 residues. The CDR3 reads CASSTRDTSTLDEKLFF. The CDR3 nucleotides are TGTGCCAGTAGTACCCGGGACACGTCGACGTTAGATGAAAAACTGTTTTTT.

The chain combines TRBV5-1 with TRBJ1-2, with 9 bases that match TRBD1. The CDR3 totals 15 residues. CDR1 is SGHRS, CDR2 YFSETQ, per germline. Trimming at V came to 1 base and at J to 1 base, leaving 2 bases not matched to a gene. CDR3 in amino acids: CASSLLGQGNYGYTF. CDR3 sequence (DNA): TGCGCCAGCAGCTTGTTGGGACAGGGTAACTATGGCTACACCTTC.

The chain recombines TRBV30 with TRBJ1-4; unclear D gene. The CDR3 spans 14 residues. V was trimmed by 0 bases and J by 1 base, leaving 6 bases between them. Germline CDR1 and CDR2: GTSNPN and SVGIG (reference sequence). The CDR3 region has the DNA TGTGCCTGGAGTGTGTCCCTAACTAATGAAAAACTGTTTTTT. Its translation is CAWSVSLTNEKLFF.

This clone appeared a few times. The sample has other DNA sequences that encode this CDR3 too. The rearrangement joins TRBV20-1 to TRBJ1-5; 9 bases align to TRBD1. Germline values: CDR1 DFQATT, CDR2 SNEGSKA (reference sequence). The trim removed 3 bases at V and 7 bases at J, leaving 4 bases unmatched. This CDR3 region has 13 residues. CDR3 bases: TGCAGTGCTAGTACAGGGGGCGGACAGCCCCAGCATTTT. It translates to CSASTGGGQPQHF.

The chain carries TRBV10-1 and TRBJ1-5, with D unresolved. V lost 10 bases to trimming and J lost 3 bases, with 10 bases between them. Germline loops: CDR1 WNHNN, CDR2 SYGVQD (reference sequence). The CDR3 has 12 amino acids. The CDR3 bases are TGCGCCAACCGCCAGGACAATCAGCCCCAGCATTTT. It encodes CANRQDNQPQHF.

V usage is TRBV4-3 and J usage is TRBJ2-1, with D unclear. Deletions cut 2 bases from V and 0 bases from J, with 11 bases between. Germline-derived CDR1 and CDR2 are LGHNA and YSLEER. The CDR3 has 16 amino acids. CDR3 DNA sequence: TGCGCCAGCAGCCAACAGGTTGTTAACTCCTACAATGAGCAGTTCTTC. It translates to CASSQQVVNSYNEQFF.

This chain connects TRBV6-4 to TRBJ2-1; TRBD2 is a possible D gene (6 bases). The CDR3 totals 15 residues. The V end lost 4 bases, the J end lost 0 bases, and 10 bases lay between the germline ends. Per the germline V gene, CDR1 is MRHNA and CDR2 is SNTAGT. CDR3 nucleotide sequence: TGTGCCAGCAGTGTCGAGACTAGCTCCTACAATGAGCAGTTCTTC. Translation: CASSVETSSYNEQFF.

The rearrangement uses TRBV29-1 and TRBJ2-2; 14 bases agree with TRBD2. V lost 7 bases to trimming and J lost 6 bases; unmatched junction nucleotides: 4. The germline CDR1 and CDR2 sequences are SQVTM and ANQGSEA. CDR3 length equals 14 residues. The CDR3 region has the DNA TGCAGCGCCGGACTAGCGGGAGGCGCCGGGGAGCTGTTTTTT. It is translated as CSAGLAGGAGELFF.

The DNA for the CDR3 is TGTGCCAGCAGTCGCCAAATAGCGGGAGGGAACACCGGGGAGCTGTTTTTT. This codes for CASSRQIAGGNTGELFF. The chain has TRBV4-2 and TRBJ2-2; TRBD2 agrees at 10 bases. From germline, CDR1 is LGHNA and CDR2 YNFKEQ. This CDR3 contains 17 residues. V lost 6 bases, J lost 1 base, and 8 bases stayed unmatched.